One sample yielded the 7 T cell receptor beta chains listed below, sequenced in a study of blood T cells in healthy people across ages. With a J-beta primer mix and a sample-barcoded 5' primer, a second PCR ran about 6 to 11 cycles. TCRdb reanalysed the 5' RACE reads using MiXCR and keeps one entry per CDR3 protein. This table holds about 1.8 million distinct CDR3 sequences, about 50% found once. The specimen was blood. The receptors were sampled from a woman in her thirties or forties in good health.

This clonotype was counted only a few times. The chain joins TRBV20-1 to TRBJ2-5, with D hard to call. This CDR3 comprises 17 residues. CDR1 is DFQATT and CDR2 is SNEGSKA in the germline V gene (reference sequence). V was trimmed by 1 base and J by 2 bases, leaving 20 bases between them. CDR3 loop: CSARAAEGWGKQETQYF. Written as DNA, the CDR3 is TGCAGTGCTAGAGCCGCAGAAGGGTGGGGTAAACAAGAGACCCAGTACTTC.

Note on this clonotype: A clone one base away is much larger, so this may be a read error. The rearrangement uses TRBV6-6 and TRBJ2-3; TRBD2 matches at 11 bases. This CDR3 has 14 amino acids. Germline V CDR1 and CDR2: MNHNY, SVGAGI (reference sequence). The CDR3 loop is CASRASGGTDTRYF. CDR3 sequence (DNA): TGTGCCAGCAGGGCTAGCGGGGGGACAGATACGCGGTATTTT.

The chain joins TRBV7-2 to TRBJ2-1, with D maybe TRBD1 (5 bases). The V gene lost 0 bases and the J gene lost 0 bases, with 15 bases spanning the gap. CDR1 is SGHTA, CDR2 FQGNSA, per germline. The CDR3 spans 18 residues. CDR3 in DNA: TGTGCCAGCAGCTTAGCTCTTTCCCGGCAGGGCTCCTACAATGAGCAGTTCTTC. Encoded protein: CASSLALSRQGSYNEQFF. Filled out from reference TRBV7-2 and TRBJ2-1, the complete variable domain reads GAGVSQSPSNKVTEKGKDVELRCDPISGHTALYWYRQSLGQGLEFLIYFQGNSAPDKSGLPSDRFSAERTGGSVSTLTIQRTQQEDSAVYLCASSLALSRQGSYNEQFFGPGTRLTVL.

This clonotype was seen only a few times. This chain links TRBV2 with TRBJ2-5, with 10 bases aligning to TRBD2. J lost 4 bases, V lost 4 bases, and 6 bases had no gene match. CDR3 length: 15 amino acids. Germline CDR1 and CDR2: SNHLY and FYNNEI. The DNA of the CDR3 is TGTGCCAGCAGTGCTCTAGCGGGGGTTCCAGAGACCCAGTACTTC. Translated: CASSALAGVPETQYF.

This clonotype was recorded a few times. This chain joins TRBV20-1 and TRBJ2-3; 9 positions match TRBD2. The CDR3 runs 16 residues. The J segment lost 6 bases and the V segment lost 6 bases, leaving 16 bases of the junction unmatched. The germline gives CDR1 DFQATT, CDR2 SNEGSKA (reference sequence). CDR3 residues: CSATGPLAGTDDTQYF. The CDR3 coding sequence is TGCAGTGCCACCGGGCCCCTAGCGGGGACGGACGATACGCAGTATTTT.

This clonotype showed up just a few times. The genes are TRBV4-1 and TRBJ1-2; D is undetermined. The CDR3 extends over 14 amino acids. The germline V gene encodes CDR1 MGHRA and CDR2 YSYEKL. Trimming took 0 bases from V and 4 from J, leaving 9 bases between them. CDR3 protein: CASSQDGVGYGYTF. CDR3 nucleotides: TGCGCCAGCAGCCAAGATGGGGTCGGCTATGGCTACACCTTC.

V and J are TRBV2 and TRBJ2-5; D ambiguous. CDR3 size: 14 residues. V was cut by 3 bases and J by 3 bases, with 11 bases left in between. CDR1 SNHLY and CDR2 FYNNEI come from the germline V gene. Here the CDR3 reads CASSDTVAKETQYF. CDR3 DNA: TGTGCCAGCAGTGATACGGTTGCGAAAGAGACCCAGTACTTC. The entire variable domain, with the rest obtained from reference TRBV2 and TRBJ2-5, is as follows: EPEVTQTPSHQVTQMGQEVILRCVPISNHLYFYWYRQILGQKVEFLVSFYNNEISEKSEIFDDQFSVERPDGSNFTLKIRSTKLEDSAMYFCASSDTVAKETQYFGPGTRLLVL.